Presented here are 29 T cell receptor beta chains from one specimen sequenced in a study of T cell changes during pregnancy in multiple sclerosis. Sequencing was performed with immunoSEQ multiplex PCR; in TCRdb, only in-frame clones are kept and a portion is missing. Here the sample spans nearly 80,000 clones, 90% to 95% being singletons. Sequenced here: CD4+ T cells from peripheral blood mononuclear cells, sampled before pregnancy. These receptor sequences come from a female donor with multiple sclerosis, enrolled in a pregnancy study.

This chain uses TRBV29-1 with TRBJ2-5, with 7 bases fitting TRBD2. This CDR3 contains 14 residues. V dropped 6 bases and J dropped 5; count of bases not matched to a gene: 12. Germline V lookup: CDR1 SQVTM, CDR2 ANQGSEA. The CDR3 bases are TGCAGCGTGGGGGTGAGAAGCGGGACCGAGACCCAGTACTTC. Its protein product is CSVGVRSGTETQYF. Filled out from reference TRBV29-1 and TRBJ2-5, the complete variable domain reads SAVISQKPSRDICQRGTSLTIQCQVDSQVTMMFWYRQQPGQSLTLIATANQGSEATYESGFVIDKFPISRPNLTFSTLTVSNMSPEDSSIYLCSVGVRSGTETQYFGPGTRLLVL.

The chain combines TRBV5-1 with TRBJ2-3; 8 nucleotides agree with TRBD2. The CDR3 totals 15 residues. With V trimmed by 2 bases and J by 2 bases, 4 bases remained unmatched. Germline V gene lookup returns CDR1 SGHRS and CDR2 YFSETQ. The CDR3 region is CASSLIAGTTDTQYF. CDR3 coding DNA: TGCGCCAGCAGCTTAATAGCGGGGACCACAGATACGCAGTATTTT.

The CDR3 region has the DNA TGTGCCAGCAGTTCGGGACAGGGGACGGCGGGCAATCAGCCCCAGCATTTT. Translating gives CASSSGQGTAGNQPQHF. V gene TRBV27 combines with J gene TRBJ1-5; the match to TRBD1 covers 10 bases. This CDR3 comprises 17 residues. In germline, CDR1 is MNHEY, CDR2 SMNVEV (reference sequence). The V and J ends lost 4 bases and 2 bases, in that order; junction bases with no gene match: 8.

V usage is TRBV28 and J usage is TRBJ1-2, with 10 bases fitting TRBD1. Trimming removed 7 bases from V and 1 base from J; junction bases left unmatched: 6. CDR1 is MDHEN, CDR2 SYDVKM, per germline. This CDR3 is 15 amino acids long. CDR3 loop: CASKPTGGGNYGYTF. CDR3 coding DNA: TGTGCCAGCAAACCGACAGGGGGCGGTAACTATGGCTACACCTTC.

The chain recombines TRBV27 with TRBJ1-1, with D possibly matching TRBD1 (5 bases). Germline V gives CDR1 MNHEY, CDR2 SMNVEV (reference sequence). V dropped 4 bases and J dropped 0 bases, with 12 bases sitting between them. The CDR3 extends over 15 amino acids. This CDR3 reads CASSSGRAMNTEAFF. As DNA, the CDR3 is TGTGCCAGCAGTTCGGGCAGGGCCATGAACACTGAAGCTTTCTTT.

The chain recombines TRBV11-2 with TRBJ2-7, with 8 nucleotides matching TRBD1. V lost 4 bases and J lost 3; bases outside the gene matches: 8. The germline CDR1 and CDR2 sequences are SGHAT and FQNNGV. The CDR3 is made up of 15 amino acids. The chain's CDR3 is CASSWDRNLGYEQYF. For the CDR3, the DNA is TGTGCCAGCAGCTGGGACAGGAATTTAGGCTACGAGCAGTACTTC. Variable domain in full (rest from reference TRBV11-2 and TRBJ2-7): EAGVAQSPRYKIIEKRQSVAFWCNPISGHATLYWYQQILGQGPKLLIQFQNNGVVDDSQLPKDRFSAERLKGVDSTLKIQPAKLEDSAVYLCASSWDRNLGYEQYFGPGTRLTVT.

The rearrangement uses TRBV7-9 and TRBJ1-2, with D perhaps matching TRBD1 (6 bases). Trimming took 5 bases from V and 4 from J, leaving 17 bases between them. This CDR3 is 15 amino acids long. CDR1 and CDR2 from the germline V gene are SEHNR and FQNEAQ (reference sequence). CDR3 sequence reads: CASSPYRTASYGYTF. CDR3 coding DNA: TGTGCCAGCAGCCCGTACCGGACAGCATCCTATGGCTACACCTTC.

The V call is TRBV5-4, the J call TRBJ2-1; D is unclear. Between the trimmed V and J ends, which lost 2 bases and 0 bases, there was a span of 12 bases. Germline V CDR1 and CDR2: SGHNT, YYREEE (reference sequence). The CDR3 spans 16 residues. CDR3 region: CASSFRRSSSYNEQFF. CDR3 DNA sequence: TGTGCCAGCAGCTTCCGTCGGTCGAGCTCCTACAATGAGCAGTTCTTC. Full variable domain (rest looked up from reference TRBV5-4 and TRBJ2-1): ETGVTQSPTHLIKTRGQQVTLRCSSQSGHNTVSWYQQALGQGPQFIFQYYREEENGRGNFPPRFSGLQFPNYSSELNVNALELDDSALYLCASSFRRSSSYNEQFFGPGTRLTVL.

This chain connects TRBV10-3 to TRBJ1-2; possible D gene TRBD1, 5 bases. V gave up 3 bases and J gave up 4 bases, with 12 bases separating them. CDR3 length: 14 amino acids. From germline, CDR1 is ENHRY and CDR2 SYGVKD. CDR3 residues: CAISESAGPYGYTF. For the CDR3, the DNA is TGTGCCATCAGTGAATCCGCAGGGCCCTATGGCTACACCTTC.

The chain uses TRBV5-1 and TRBJ2-5; D not certain. The CDR3 runs 13 residues. V dropped 4 bases and J dropped 1 base, with 8 bases sitting between them. The germline V gene encodes CDR1 SGHRS and CDR2 YFSETQ. The CDR3 DNA sequence: TGCGCCAGCAGCATCGGAGTCCAAGAGACCCAGTACTTC. It translates to CASSIGVQETQYF.

The rearrangement joins TRBV19 to TRBJ2-5, with TRBD1 identical over 7 bases. Germline-derived CDR1 and CDR2 are LNHDA and SQIVND (reference sequence). This CDR3 has 17 amino acids. The ends lost 10 bases at V and 2 bases at J; junction bases unmatched: 19. CDR3 bases: TGTGCCACAGCGCCTTATGGTGGGGGCAGGGGGCAAGAGACCCAGTACTTC. Translating it yields CATAPYGGGRGQETQYF. The full variable domain, completed using reference TRBV19 and TRBJ2-5, is DGGITQSPKYLFRKEGQNVTLSCEQNLNHDAMYWYRQDPGQGLRLIYYSQIVNDFQKGDIAEGYSVSREKKESFPLTVTSAQKNPTAFYLCATAPYGGGRGQETQYFGPGTRLLVL.

The chain has TRBV29-1 and TRBJ1-1, with D maybe TRBD1 (5 bases). The V end was cut by 0 bases, the J end by 12 bases, with 20 bases between. Per the germline V gene, CDR1 is SQVTM and CDR2 is ANQGSEA. The CDR3 spans 14 residues. For the CDR3, the DNA is TGCAGCGTTGAAGAGGGGTCTGGGGCGACGAAGCCTTTCTTT. This gives the protein CSVEEGSGATKPFF. Together with reference TRBV29-1 and TRBJ1-1, the CDR3 gives the full variable domain: SAVISQKPSRDICQRGTSLTIQCQVDSQVTMMFWYRQQPGQSLTLIATANQGSEATYESGFVIDKFPISRPNLTFSTLTVSNMSPEDSSIYLCSVEEGSGATKPFFGQGTRLTVV.

The chain is built from TRBV27 and TRBJ2-5; D is perhaps TRBD2 (5 bases). V dropped 5 bases and J dropped 5 bases, with 15 bases sitting between them. Germline V gives CDR1 MNHEY, CDR2 SMNVEV (reference sequence). The CDR3 consists of 14 residues. This chain's CDR3 is CASSRATWRETQYF. CDR3 bases: TGTGCCAGCAGTCGCGCAACCTGGAGGGAGACCCAGTACTTC.

The V call is TRBV5-1, the J call TRBJ2-3, with 8 nucleotides matching TRBD2. Per the germline V gene, CDR1 is SGHRS and CDR2 is YFSETQ. The CDR3 is 16 amino acids. Unmatched junction bases numbered 13, after V lost 0 bases and J lost 10 bases. CDR3 loop: CASSLEGWGSGDAQYF. The CDR3 nucleotides read TGCGCCAGCAGCTTGGAGGGTTGGGGTAGCGGGGATGCGCAGTATTTT. Together with reference TRBV5-1 and TRBJ2-3, the CDR3 gives the full variable domain: KAGVTQTPRYLIKTRGQQVTLSCSPISGHRSVSWYQQTPGQGLQFLFEYFSETQRNKGNFPGRFSGRQFSNSRSEMNVSTLELGDSALYLCASSLEGWGSGDAQYFGPGTRLTVL.

The sample holds a few counts of this clone. The gene calls are TRBV27 and TRBJ2-3, with 12 bases identical to TRBD2. This CDR3 contains 16 residues. Germline V gives CDR1 MNHEY, CDR2 SMNVEV (reference sequence). V was pared by 6 bases and J by 6 bases, with 10 bases of the junction left unmatched. The CDR3 is CASSHALAGGQDTQYF. CDR3 bases: TGTGCCAGCAGCCACGCCCTAGCGGGGGGGCAGGATACGCAGTATTTT.

This clone has only a few counts. The chain uses TRBV6-1 and TRBJ1-6, with TRBD1 as a possible D gene (5 bases). The CDR3 sequence is 15 residues long. Trimming removed 2 bases at V and 11 bases at J, with 16 bases between. CDR1 and CDR2 (germline): MNHNS, SASEGT. The CDR3, as DNA: TGTGCCAGCAGTGAAACGAGGGGTGGGAGGGCACCCCTCCACTTT. Translated: CASSETRGGRAPLHF.

This clone was observed once. DNA of the CDR3: TGTGCCAGCAGCCCCCCCTTCGCTAGTGGCACAGATACGCAGTATTTT. This translates into CASSPPFASGTDTQYF. J is TRBJ2-3 and V is TRBV9; D not resolved. Per germline, CDR1 SGDLS and CDR2 YYNGEE. Trimming pared 4 bases from V and 1 base from J, leaving 16 bases between. The CDR3 spans 16 residues. Filled out from reference TRBV9 and TRBJ2-3, the complete variable domain reads DSGVTQTPKHLITATGQRVTLRCSPRSGDLSVYWYQQSLDQGLQFLIQYYNGEERAKGNILERFSAQQFPDLHSELNLSSLELGDSALYFCASSPPFASGTDTQYFGPGTRLTVL.

The J gene is TRBJ1-5, the V gene TRBV19; D is ambiguous. The CDR3 is 17 residues long. The ends were cut back, 6 bases at V and 1 base at J, with 19 bases in the middle. Germline V gene sequence: CDR1 LNHDA, CDR2 SQIVND (reference sequence). CDR3 region: CASSPGIQRLSNQPQHF. CDR3 DNA sequence: TGTGCCAGTAGCCCCGGGATACAGAGGTTAAGCAATCAGCCCCAGCATTTT. Drawing the rest from reference TRBV19 and TRBJ1-5, the complete variable domain is DGGITQSPKYLFRKEGQNVTLSCEQNLNHDAMYWYRQDPGQGLRLIYYSQIVNDFQKGDIAEGYSVSREKKESFPLTVTSAQKNPTAFYLCASSPGIQRLSNQPQHFGDGTRLSIL.

The CDR3 nucleotides read TGTGCCAGCTCACCCCTTGGGACAGGGGGCGGCACGAACACTGAAGCTTTCTTT. It encodes CASSPLGTGGGTNTEAFF. The chain is built from TRBV18 and TRBJ1-1, with 12 positions matching TRBD1. The CDR3 length is 18 residues. Looked up from germline, CDR1 is KGHSH and CDR2 is LQKENI. The V and J ends lost 3 bases and 1 base, in that order; junction bases with no gene match: 9.

This chain links TRBV29-1 with TRBJ2-1; 11 bases are shared with TRBD2. Per the germline V gene, CDR1 is SQVTM and CDR2 is ANQGSEA. CDR3 length equals 16 residues. V shed 5 bases, J shed 1 base, and the junction held 7 bases outside the gene matches. The CDR3 here is CSVRSTSGVSYNEQFF. In DNA form, the CDR3 reads TGCAGCGTTAGATCGACTAGCGGGGTGTCCTACAATGAGCAGTTCTTC.

The chain carries TRBV28 and TRBJ1-2, with a tentative D call TRBD1 (5 bases). Trimming took off 3 bases at V and 0 bases at J, with 11 bases between the two ends. This CDR3 has 15 amino acids. Germline assignment: CDR1 MDHEN and CDR2 SYDVKM. The CDR3 bases are TGTGCCAGCAGTTTGGGGGGTAGTACTAACTATGGCTACACCTTC. It specifies CASSLGGSTNYGYTF.

This clone appeared a single time. The CDR3: CASSLRWRGETQYF. In DNA, the CDR3 is TGTGCCAGCAGCCTTCGTTGGCGGGGGGAGACCCAGTACTTC. The rearrangement joins TRBV7-2 to TRBJ2-5; 7 nucleotides agree with TRBD2. This CDR3 comprises 14 residues. The germline V gene has CDR1 SGHTA and CDR2 FQGNSA. With 5 bases clipped from V and 5 bases from J, the junction kept 8 bases outside the gene matches.

The J gene is TRBJ2-3, the V gene TRBV19; 8 bases align to TRBD2. The germline gives CDR1 LNHDA, CDR2 SQIVND (reference sequence). CDR3 length: 16 residues. J gave up 1 base and V 4 bases, and 7 bases lay outside the gene matches. The CDR3: CASSTGGGQGTDTQYF. The CDR3 DNA reads as TGTGCCAGTAGTACCGGGGGGGGGCAAGGCACAGATACGCAGTATTTT. Looking up the rest from reference TRBV19 and TRBJ2-3 gives the full variable domain: DGGITQSPKYLFRKEGQNVTLSCEQNLNHDAMYWYRQDPGQGLRLIYYSQIVNDFQKGDIAEGYSVSREKKESFPLTVTSAQKNPTAFYLCASSTGGGQGTDTQYFGPGTRLTVL.

This sequence joins TRBV10-2 and TRBJ2-3, with D possibly matching TRBD2 (6 bases). The CDR3 covers 13 residues. The germline V and J ends were trimmed by 7 bases and 0 bases, with 8 bases remaining between them. Germline CDR1 WSHSY, CDR2 SAAADI. The CDR3, as DNA: TGCGCCAGCACTGGGACTAGCACAGATACGCAGTATTTT. Protein product: CASTGTSTDTQYF.

The rearrangement links TRBV5-1 to TRBJ2-3; TRBD2 aligns across 11 bases. The ends lost 7 bases at V and 2 bases at J; junction bases unmatched: 6. Germline-derived CDR1 and CDR2 are SGHRS and YFSETQ. This CDR3 comprises 15 residues. The CDR3 is CASGLAGGDTDTQYF. Here the CDR3 DNA reads TGCGCCAGCGGCCTAGCGGGAGGCGACACAGATACGCAGTATTTT. The whole variable domain, filled in from reference TRBV5-1 and TRBJ2-3, reads KAGVTQTPRYLIKTRGQQVTLSCSPISGHRSVSWYQQTPGQGLQFLFEYFSETQRNKGNFPGRFSGRQFSNSRSEMNVSTLELGDSALYLCASGLAGGDTDTQYFGPGTRLTVL.

The chain links TRBV9 to TRBJ2-6; D is possibly TRBD2 (6 bases). Germline values: CDR1 SGDLS, CDR2 YYNGEE. This CDR3 has 20 amino acids. V lost 4 bases and J lost 0, with 23 bases in between. The CDR3 DNA reads as TGTGCCAGCAGCACCCAACCGGAGGGTGCAGCACACTCTGGGGCCAACGTCCTGACTTTC. It is translated as CASSTQPEGAAHSGANVLTF.

The CDR3 loop reads CASSFGDFNTGELFF. CDR3 DNA: TGTGCCAGCAGCTTCGGGGACTTTAACACCGGGGAGCTGTTTTTT. The chain recombines TRBV9 with TRBJ2-2; TRBD2 might be the D (6 bases). CDR1 and CDR2 from the germline V gene are SGDLS and YYNGEE. Trimming pared 4 bases from V and 2 bases from J, leaving 12 bases between. The CDR3 spans 15 residues.

This sequence joins TRBV6-5 and TRBJ2-7; TRBD1 matches 7 bases. This CDR3 region has 13 residues. Germline assignment: CDR1 MNHEY and CDR2 SVGAGI. The V and J ends lost 11 bases and 4 bases, in that order; junction bases with no gene match: 11. The CDR3, as DNA: TGTGCCGCCTGGGACAGTACAAGATACGAGCAGTACTTC. Amino acids: CAAWDSTRYEQYF.

This rearrangement joins TRBV19 to TRBJ2-1; D is unresolved. The V gene lost 9 bases and the J gene lost 9 bases, with 12 bases spanning the gap. Germline assignment: CDR1 LNHDA and CDR2 SQIVND (reference sequence). This CDR3 spans 11 amino acids. This CDR3 reads CASRVGGEQFF. In DNA, the CDR3 is TGTGCCAGCAGAGTAGGCGGTGAGCAGTTCTTC.